These T cell receptor beta chains were read from a single sample in a study of CXCR3-negative and CXCR3-positive naive CD8 T cells. TCRdb re-called the 5' RACE reads, yielding one record per CDR3 amino acid sequence without DNA. The sample includes 150,000 or so distinct CDR3 sequences. The material sequenced was naive CXCR3- CD8+ T cells from blood. The source of these receptors is a human donor in good health. Some clones in this sample may be carry-over from other donors' samples. Both conserved end residues are part of each CDR3. The order of the fields is J gene, V gene, CDR3 protein.

TRBJ2-7,TRBV5-1,CASRQGKEQYF
TRBJ2-5,TRBV20-1,CSAIGRWYQETQYF
TRBJ2-5,TRBV5-1,CASSDRTGRRGETQYF
TRBJ2-7,TRBV5-5,CASSYSDEQYF
TRBJ2-1,TRBV4-3,CASSHARGLAGEVYEQFF
TRBJ2-7,TRBV9,CASSVVDRPSYSYEQYF
TRBJ2-1,TRBV4-3,CASSQGGTSGHEQFF
TRBJ1-5,TRBV7-6,CASSSELGVQSNQPQHF
TRBJ2-5,TRBV28,CASSHPRAGQETQYF
TRBJ1-2,TRBV7-9,CASNDEGHYTF
TRBJ1-1,TRBV7-9,CASSLGGQGAEAFF
TRBJ2-3,TRBV7-9,CASSPGSSDTQYF
TRBJ2-3,TRBV28,CASSLLGGQSTDTQYF
TRBJ2-7,TRBV28,CASRAGGDYEQYF
TRBJ2-2,TRBV7-9,CASSPPSGSRELFF
TRBJ1-1,TRBV7-9,CASSPLVGAPTEAFF
TRBJ2-7,TRBV7-2,CASSTLAGYEQYF
TRBJ1-2,TRBV29-1,CSVEQGYYRYTF
TRBJ2-1,TRBV9,CASSVGGNNEQFF
TRBJ2-3,TRBV10-2,CASSGSLTDSTDTQYF
TRBJ2-2,TRBV29-1,CSVTPGTVNTGELFF
TRBJ1-5,TRBV12-3/TRBV12-4,CASSLGRREQHF
TRBJ2-7,TRBV7-2,CASSLGGGEYEQYF
TRBJ2-5,TRBV28,CASSLWGGGGETQYF
TRBJ2-1,TRBV27,CASKAGGIYEQFF
TRBJ2-3,TRBV29-1,CSVAPLAGSFTTDTQYF
TRBJ1-5,TRBV29-1,CSVVVEGSGQPQHF
TRBJ2-7,TRBV12-3/TRBV12-4,CASSLGDPTYEQYF
TRBJ1-3,TRBV3-1,CASSPGLSGNTIYF
TRBJ2-3,TRBV12-3/TRBV12-4,CASSLEAVFTDTQYF
TRBJ2-7,TRBV7-9,CASSYLGYEQYF
TRBJ2-1,TRBV13,CASSSQGFVNEQFF
TRBJ2-5,TRBV29-1,CSVTGFDQTQYF
TRBJ2-3,TRBV5-1,CASAEEVHADTQYF
TRBJ2-3,TRBV12-3/TRBV12-4,CASRSSRSTDTQYF
TRBJ2-7,TRBV27,CASSLNGVYEQYF
TRBJ2-7,TRBV20-1,CSARSPTGPYEQYF
TRBJ2-3,TRBV29-1,CSVVLGTTYTDTQYF
TRBJ1-2,TRBV7-9,CASSLAYRPLGYTF
TRBJ1-2,TRBV29-1,CSVDTGTNYGYTF
TRBJ2-7,TRBV29-1,CSVEDRTGAYEQYF
TRBJ2-4,TRBV7-2,CASSLGYRDGQYF
TRBJ2-1,TRBV11-2,CASRLAGGPFQNNEQFF
TRBJ2-5,TRBV28,CASSLFAGSVGEETQYF
TRBJ2-4,TRBV7-8,CASSPPSGLAKNIQYF
TRBJ2-7,TRBV20-1,CSARIIHKRGDYEQYF
TRBJ1-1,TRBV20-1,CSARDSLNTEAFF
TRBJ2-7,TRBV5-1,CASSFGVGEEQYF
TRBJ2-1,TRBV10-3,CANKDRDEQFF
TRBJ2-3,TRBV28,CASSTQGGQDTDTQYF
TRBJ2-7,TRBV10-3,CAISESEAHSYEQCF
TRBJ2-7,TRBV5-5,CASTTGIDRVYEQYF
TRBJ2-7,TRBV5-6,CASSYGTQNLYEQYF
TRBJ2-3,TRBV12-3/TRBV12-4,CASSLSARPDTDTQYF